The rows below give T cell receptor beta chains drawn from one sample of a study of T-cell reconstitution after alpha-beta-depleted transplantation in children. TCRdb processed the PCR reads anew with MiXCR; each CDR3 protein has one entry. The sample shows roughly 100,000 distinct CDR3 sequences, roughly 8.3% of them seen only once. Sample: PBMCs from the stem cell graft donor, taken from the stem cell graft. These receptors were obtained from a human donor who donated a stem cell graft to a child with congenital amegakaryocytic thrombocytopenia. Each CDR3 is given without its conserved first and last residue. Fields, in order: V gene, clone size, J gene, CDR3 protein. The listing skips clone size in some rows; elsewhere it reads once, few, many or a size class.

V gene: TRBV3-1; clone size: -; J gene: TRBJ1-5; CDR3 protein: ASSQGRGNQPQH
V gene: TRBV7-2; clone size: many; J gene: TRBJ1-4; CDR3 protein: ASSSGTGLEKLF
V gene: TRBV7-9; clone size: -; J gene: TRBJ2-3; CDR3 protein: ASSFGHLDTDTQY
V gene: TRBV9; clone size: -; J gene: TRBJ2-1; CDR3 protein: ASSPDEGAGRPWKDEQF
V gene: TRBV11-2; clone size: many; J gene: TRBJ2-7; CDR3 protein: ASSWTILGEQY
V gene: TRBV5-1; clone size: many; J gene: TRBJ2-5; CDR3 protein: ASTSSGGAQETQY
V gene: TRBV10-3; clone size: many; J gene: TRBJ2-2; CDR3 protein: AISDQSRVSSRGNGELF
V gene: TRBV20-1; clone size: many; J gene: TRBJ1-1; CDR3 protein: SAKKAEAF
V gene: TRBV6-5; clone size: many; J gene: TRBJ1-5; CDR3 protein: ASTPGGPINQPQH
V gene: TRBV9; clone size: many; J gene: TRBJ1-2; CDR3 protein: ASSPSTGTGYGYT
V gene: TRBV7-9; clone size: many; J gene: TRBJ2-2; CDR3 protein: ASRPAGTGTGELF
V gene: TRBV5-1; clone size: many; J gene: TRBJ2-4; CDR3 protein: ASSLAKTGLDQNIQY
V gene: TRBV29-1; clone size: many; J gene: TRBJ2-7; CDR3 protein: SVENSSYEQY
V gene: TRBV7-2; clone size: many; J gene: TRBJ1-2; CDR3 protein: ASSLGPAANYGYT
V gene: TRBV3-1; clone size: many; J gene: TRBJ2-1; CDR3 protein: ASSRRDSLF
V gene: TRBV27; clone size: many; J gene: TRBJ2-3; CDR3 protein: ASSLSAKHTDTQY
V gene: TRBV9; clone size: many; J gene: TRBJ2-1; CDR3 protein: ASSVELASWEQF
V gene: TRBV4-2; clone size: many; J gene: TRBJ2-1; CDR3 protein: ASSQDVSAGESDEQF
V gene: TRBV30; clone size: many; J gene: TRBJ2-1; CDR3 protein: ALAGGYNEQF
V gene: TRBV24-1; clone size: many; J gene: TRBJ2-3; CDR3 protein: ATSDKLAGSDTQY
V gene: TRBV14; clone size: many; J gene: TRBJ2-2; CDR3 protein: ASSLVVGVLF
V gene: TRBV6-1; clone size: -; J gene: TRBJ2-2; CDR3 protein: ASSDTGESGELF
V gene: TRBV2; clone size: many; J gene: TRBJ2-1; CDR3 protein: ASRGLAGQVF
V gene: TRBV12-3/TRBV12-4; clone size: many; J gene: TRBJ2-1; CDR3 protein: ASSPGTGKWNEQF
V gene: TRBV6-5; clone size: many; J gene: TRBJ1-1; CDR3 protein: ASNYWGQGDTEAF
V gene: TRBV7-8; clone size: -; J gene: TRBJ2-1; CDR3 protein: ASSLGQVDEEF
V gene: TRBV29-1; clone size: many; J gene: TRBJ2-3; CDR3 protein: SLGRDITDTQY
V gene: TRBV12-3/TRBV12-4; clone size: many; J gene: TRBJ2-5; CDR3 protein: ASSLQGGETQY
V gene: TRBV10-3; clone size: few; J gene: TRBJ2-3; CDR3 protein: AISESKTSGPRADTQY
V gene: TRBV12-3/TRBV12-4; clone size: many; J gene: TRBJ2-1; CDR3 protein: ASARNYRTNEQF
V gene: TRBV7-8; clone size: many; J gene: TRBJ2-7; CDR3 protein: ASSLGRRSYEQY
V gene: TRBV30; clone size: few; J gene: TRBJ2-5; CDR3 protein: AWSHEEFEETQY
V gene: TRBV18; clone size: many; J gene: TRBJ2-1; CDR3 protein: ASSPLSSYNEQF
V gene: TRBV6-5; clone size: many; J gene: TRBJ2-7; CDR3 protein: ASSPTLEEQY
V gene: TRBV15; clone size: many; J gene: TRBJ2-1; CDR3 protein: ATSSMGLAGLEQF
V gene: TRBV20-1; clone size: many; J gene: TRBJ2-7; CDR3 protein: SARVPLRLAGTYEQY
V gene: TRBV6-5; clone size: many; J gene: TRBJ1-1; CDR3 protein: ASSYSAYTEAF
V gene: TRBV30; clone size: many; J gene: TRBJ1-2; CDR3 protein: AWGSPRGGYT
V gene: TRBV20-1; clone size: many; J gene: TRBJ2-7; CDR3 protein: SARDLSSDYEQY
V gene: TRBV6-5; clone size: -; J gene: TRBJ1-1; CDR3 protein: ASSYSGMAEAF
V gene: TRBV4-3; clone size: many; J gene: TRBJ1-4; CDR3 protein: AAGTYNEKLF
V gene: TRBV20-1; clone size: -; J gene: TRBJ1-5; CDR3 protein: SARQGGQPQH